This TCR beta chain originates from a study of blood T cell repertoires in COVID-19. About the study: The cDNA or gDNA used as material had been derived from T cells, B-cell-depleted T cells, or PBMCs.

Original methodology: Reference gene primer amplification in the assay estimated nucleated cell counts. Here immunoSEQ multiplex PCR was the method, and the copy in TCRdb shows in-frame clones only, minus some. Clonal size and the V and J genes are those of that table, whereas D and trimming came from the DNA. Among 250,000 to 300,000 clones listed, roughly 85% were seen once. Germline assignment: CDR1 SGHDT and CDR2 YYEEEE. This CDR3 spans 12 amino acids. With 4 bases removed from V and 6 bases from J, the gap between germline ends came to 11 bases. The chain employs TRBV5-6 and TRBJ2-7; D is uncertain. The TCR originated in a man in his 60s who had recovered from COVID-19. The sample taken for sequencing was peripheral blood. CDR3 sequence: CASSPSDGEQYF. CDR3 bases: TGTGCCAGCAGCCCCAGTGATGGCGAGCAGTACTTC.